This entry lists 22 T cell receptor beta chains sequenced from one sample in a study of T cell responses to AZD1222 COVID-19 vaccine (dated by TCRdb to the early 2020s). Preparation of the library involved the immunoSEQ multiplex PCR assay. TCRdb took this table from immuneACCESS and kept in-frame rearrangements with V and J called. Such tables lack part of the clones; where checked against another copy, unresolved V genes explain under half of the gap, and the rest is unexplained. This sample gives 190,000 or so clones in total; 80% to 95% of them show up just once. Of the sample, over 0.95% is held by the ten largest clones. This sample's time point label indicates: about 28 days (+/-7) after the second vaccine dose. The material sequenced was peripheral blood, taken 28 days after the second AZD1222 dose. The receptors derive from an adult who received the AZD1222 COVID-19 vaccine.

As DNA, the CDR3 is TGTGCCAGCAGCTTGGAAGGTAGGACAGGTAACACTGAAGCTTTCTTT. Protein: CASSLEGRTGNTEAFF. This chain joins TRBV5-5 and TRBJ1-1; 7 bases fit TRBD1. Trimming cost V 0 bases and J 2 bases; bases outside gene matches: 7. The germline V gene has CDR1 SGHKS and CDR2 YYEKEE (reference sequence). The CDR3 has 16 residues.

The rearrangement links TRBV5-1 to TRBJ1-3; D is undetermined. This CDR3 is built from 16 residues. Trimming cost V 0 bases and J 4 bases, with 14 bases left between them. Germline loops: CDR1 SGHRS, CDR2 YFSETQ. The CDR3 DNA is TGCGCCAGCAGCTTGGACGGGCCAATGGGGGGAAACACCATATATTTT. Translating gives CASSLDGPMGGNTIYF.

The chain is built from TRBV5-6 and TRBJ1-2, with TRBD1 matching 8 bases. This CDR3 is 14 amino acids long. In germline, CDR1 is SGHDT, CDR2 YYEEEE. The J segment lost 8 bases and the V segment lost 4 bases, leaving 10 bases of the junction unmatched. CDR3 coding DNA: TGTGCCAGCAGCGGGGCGACAGGGGCGGGAGGCTACACCTTC. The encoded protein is CASSGATGAGGYTF.

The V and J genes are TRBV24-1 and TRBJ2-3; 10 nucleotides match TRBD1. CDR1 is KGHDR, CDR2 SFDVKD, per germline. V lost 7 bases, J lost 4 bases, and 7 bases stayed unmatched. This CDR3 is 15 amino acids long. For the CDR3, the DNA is TGTGCCACCAGCAGGACAGGGGGTTTCGCAGATACGCAGTATTTT. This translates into CATSRTGGFADTQYF.

CDR3 bases: TGTGCCAGCAGCGGGACAGGGGGCCCCTACAATGAGCAGTTCTTC. Protein: CASSGTGGPYNEQFF. The chain employs TRBV2 and TRBJ2-1; 12 bases align to TRBD1. Trimming took 6 bases from V and 2 from J; bases not matched to a gene: 2. Germline CDR1 reads SNHLY; CDR2 reads FYNNEI. The CDR3 consists of 15 residues.

The CDR3 region is CASSQTGGTGDTIYF. The CDR3 region has the DNA TGTGCCAGCAGCCAAACCGGGGGGACCGGAGACACCATATATTTT. V usage is TRBV3-1 (or the pseudogene TRBV3-2) and J usage is TRBJ1-3, with D possibly being TRBD1 (5 bases). Germline V gene lookup returns CDR1 LGHDT and CDR2 YNNKEL (reference sequence). The V end was cut by 2 bases, the J end by 8 bases, with 16 bases between. The CDR3 loop spans 15 amino acids.

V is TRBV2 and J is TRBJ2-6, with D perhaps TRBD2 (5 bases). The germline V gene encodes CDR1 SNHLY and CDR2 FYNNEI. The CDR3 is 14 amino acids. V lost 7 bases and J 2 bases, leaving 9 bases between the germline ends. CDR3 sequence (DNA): TGTGCCAGCACTAGGGAGACTGGGGCCAACGTCCTGACTTTC. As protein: CASTRETGANVLTF.

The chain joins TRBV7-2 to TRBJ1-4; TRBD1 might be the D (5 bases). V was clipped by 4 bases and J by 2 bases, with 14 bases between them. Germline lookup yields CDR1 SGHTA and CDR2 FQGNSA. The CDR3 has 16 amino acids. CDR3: CASSSYIGATNEKLFF. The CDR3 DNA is TGTGCCAGCAGCTCTTATATCGGGGCGACTAATGAAAAACTGTTTTTT.

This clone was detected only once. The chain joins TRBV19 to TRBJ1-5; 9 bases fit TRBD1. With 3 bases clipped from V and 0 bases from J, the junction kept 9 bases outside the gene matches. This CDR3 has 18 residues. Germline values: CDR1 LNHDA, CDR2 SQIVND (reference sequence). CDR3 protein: CASSMAGTGYTSNQPQHF. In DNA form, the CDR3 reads TGTGCCAGTAGTATGGCCGGGACAGGGTATACTAGCAATCAGCCCCAGCATTTT. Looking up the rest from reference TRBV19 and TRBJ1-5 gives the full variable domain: DGGITQSPKYLFRKEGQNVTLSCEQNLNHDAMYWYRQDPGQGLRLIYYSQIVNDFQKGDIAEGYSVSREKKESFPLTVTSAQKNPTAFYLCASSMAGTGYTSNQPQHFGDGTRLSIL.

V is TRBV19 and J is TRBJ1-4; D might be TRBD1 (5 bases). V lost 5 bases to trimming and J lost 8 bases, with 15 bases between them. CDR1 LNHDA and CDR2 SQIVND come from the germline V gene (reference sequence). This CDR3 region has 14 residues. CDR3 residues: CASSRASSGEKLFF. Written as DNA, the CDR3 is TGTGCCAGTAGTCGAGCCAGCTCAGGGGAAAAACTGTTTTTT. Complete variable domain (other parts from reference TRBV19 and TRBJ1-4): DGGITQSPKYLFRKEGQNVTLSCEQNLNHDAMYWYRQDPGQGLRLIYYSQIVNDFQKGDIAEGYSVSREKKESFPLTVTSAQKNPTAFYLCASSRASSGEKLFFGSGTQLSVL.

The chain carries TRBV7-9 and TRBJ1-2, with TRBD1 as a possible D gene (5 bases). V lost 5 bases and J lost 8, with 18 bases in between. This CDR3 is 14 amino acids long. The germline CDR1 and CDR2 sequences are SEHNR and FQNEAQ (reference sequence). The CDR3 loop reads CASSPQGQPVGYTF. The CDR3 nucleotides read TGTGCCAGCAGCCCCCAGGGTCAACCTGTCGGCTACACCTTC.

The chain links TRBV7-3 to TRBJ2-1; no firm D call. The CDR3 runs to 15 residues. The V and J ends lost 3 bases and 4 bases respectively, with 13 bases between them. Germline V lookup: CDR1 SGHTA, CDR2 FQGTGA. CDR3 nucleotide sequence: TGTGCCAGCAGCTTCGACTCCAGGCCATACAATGAGCAGTTCTTC. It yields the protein CASSFDSRPYNEQFF.

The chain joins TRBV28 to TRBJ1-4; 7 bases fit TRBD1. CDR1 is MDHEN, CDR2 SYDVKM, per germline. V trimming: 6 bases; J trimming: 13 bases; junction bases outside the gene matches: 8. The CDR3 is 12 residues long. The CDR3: CASSQDRVGLFF. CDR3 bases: TGTGCCAGCAGCCAAGACAGGGTAGGACTGTTTTTT.

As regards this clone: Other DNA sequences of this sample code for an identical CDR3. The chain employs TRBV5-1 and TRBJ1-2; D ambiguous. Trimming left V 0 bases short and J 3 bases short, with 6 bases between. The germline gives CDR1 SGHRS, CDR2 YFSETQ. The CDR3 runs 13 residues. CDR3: CASSLVGDYGYTF. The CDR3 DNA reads TGCGCCAGCAGCTTGGTAGGAGACTATGGCTACACCTTC.

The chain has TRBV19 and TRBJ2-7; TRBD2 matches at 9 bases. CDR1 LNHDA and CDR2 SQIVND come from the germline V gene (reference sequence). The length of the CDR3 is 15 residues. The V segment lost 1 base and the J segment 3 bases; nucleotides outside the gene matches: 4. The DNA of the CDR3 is TGTGCCAGTAGTATAGTTACTAGCGGGTACTACGAGCAGTACTTC. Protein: CASSIVTSGYYEQYF.

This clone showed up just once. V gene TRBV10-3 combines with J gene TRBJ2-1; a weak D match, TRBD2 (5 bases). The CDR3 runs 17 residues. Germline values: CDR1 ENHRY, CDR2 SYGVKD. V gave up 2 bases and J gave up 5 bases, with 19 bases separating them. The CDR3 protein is CAISETLQRLNHNEQFF. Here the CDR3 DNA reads TGTGCCATCAGTGAGACCCTCCAGCGGCTGAACCACAATGAGCAGTTCTTC.

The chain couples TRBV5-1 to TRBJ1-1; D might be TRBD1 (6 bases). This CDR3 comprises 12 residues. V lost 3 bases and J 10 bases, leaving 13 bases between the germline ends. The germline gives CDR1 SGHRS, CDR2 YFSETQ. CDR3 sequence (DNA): TGCGCCAGCAGCTCCCAGGGGTGGGGAGCTTTCTTT. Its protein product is CASSSQGWGAFF.

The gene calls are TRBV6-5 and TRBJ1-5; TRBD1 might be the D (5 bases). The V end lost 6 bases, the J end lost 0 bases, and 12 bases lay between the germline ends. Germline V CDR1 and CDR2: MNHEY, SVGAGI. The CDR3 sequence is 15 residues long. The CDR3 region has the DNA TGTGCCAGCAGACGTGACAGAATTAGCAATCAGCCCCAGCATTTT. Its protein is CASRRDRISNQPQHF.

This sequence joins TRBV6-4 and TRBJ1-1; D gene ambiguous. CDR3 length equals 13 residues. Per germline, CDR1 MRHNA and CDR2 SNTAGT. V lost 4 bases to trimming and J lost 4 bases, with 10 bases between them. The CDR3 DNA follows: TGTGCCAGCAGTGTTCAGGAGGGCACTGAAGCTTTCTTT. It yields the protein CASSVQEGTEAFF.

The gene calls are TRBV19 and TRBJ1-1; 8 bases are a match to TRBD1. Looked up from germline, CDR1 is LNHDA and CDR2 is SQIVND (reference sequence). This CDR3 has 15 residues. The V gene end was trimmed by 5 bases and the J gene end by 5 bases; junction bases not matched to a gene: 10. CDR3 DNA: TGTGCCAGTAGTGGGTTAGGACAGGGACAAACTGAAGCTTTCTTT. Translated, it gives CASSGLGQGQTEAFF.

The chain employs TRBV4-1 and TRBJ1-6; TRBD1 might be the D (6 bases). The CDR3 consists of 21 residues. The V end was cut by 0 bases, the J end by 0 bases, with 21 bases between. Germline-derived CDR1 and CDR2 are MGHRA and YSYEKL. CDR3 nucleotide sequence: TGCGCCAGCAGCCAAGATAGGGGGGTTTTGTTTACGAGCTCCTATAATTCACCCCTCCACTTT. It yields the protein CASSQDRGVLFTSSYNSPLHF.

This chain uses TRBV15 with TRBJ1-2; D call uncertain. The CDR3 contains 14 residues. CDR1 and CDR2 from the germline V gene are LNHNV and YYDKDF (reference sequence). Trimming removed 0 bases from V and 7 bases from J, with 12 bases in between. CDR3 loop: CATSRDSTASGYTF. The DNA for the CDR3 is TGTGCCACCAGCAGAGATAGTACAGCCTCTGGCTACACCTTC.